This T cell receptor beta chain was sequenced in a study of cytomegalovirus exposure and HLA in healthy donors. Study background: The study placed around 85% of its roughly 430 genotyped donors in the Caucasian-associated ancestry cluster. Findings and caveats of the study: Later analysis identified a missense DCLRE1C variant that was linked to TCR beta V- and J-gene trimming. Overall, under 200 TCR beta chains were annotated as cytomegalovirus-associated.

With 60 Vbeta and 13 Jbeta primers, the PCR was carried out. This table comes from immunoSEQ multiplex PCR, and its TCRdb copy is limited to in-frame clones, with some not included. The sample yields roughly 120,000 clones, 80% seen once. Germline CDR1 MNHEY, CDR2 SMNVEV (reference sequence). Deletions cut 2 bases from V and 1 base from J, with 8 bases between. There are 14 residues in the CDR3. This clone is a singleton in its sample. What it binds is not known. Sequencing was carried out using PBMCs. This clonotype originated in a man aged 30 to 45 in good health and CMV-seronegative. The chain is built from TRBV27 and TRBJ2-5; D possibly corresponds to TRBD2 (5 bases). DNA of the CDR3: TGTGCCAGCAGTTTAGCAAGCGGCCAAGAGACCCAGTACTTC. Protein product: CASSLASGQETQYF.